A single sample gave rise to the 18 T cell receptor beta chains below, sequenced in a study of T cell responses to AZD1222 COVID-19 vaccine. The method was immunoSEQ multiplex PCR; TCRdb's version includes in-frame clones alone and lacks a portion of them. The data show roughly 150,000 clones, with roughly nine tenths seen just once and around 1.8% held by the top ten. This sample comprised peripheral blood, obtained on day 0 of AZD1222 vaccination. These TCRs come from an adult in good health.

V is TRBV5-5 and J is TRBJ1-5; no reliable D call. Trimming took 4 bases from V and 4 from J, leaving 12 bases between them. Per the germline V gene, CDR1 is SGHKS and CDR2 is YYEKEE (reference sequence). This CDR3 region has 14 residues. This CDR3 reads CASSTGWGNQPQHF. In nucleotides, the CDR3 is TGTGCCAGCAGCACGGGCTGGGGAAATCAGCCCCAGCATTTT.

The V gene is TRBV19, the J gene TRBJ1-5; D gene ambiguous. CDR1 and CDR2 from the germline V gene are LNHDA and SQIVND (reference sequence). The CDR3 sequence is 14 residues long. The V gene lost 0 bases and the J gene lost 8 bases, with 11 bases spanning the gap. The CDR3 region is CASSIDRPQEPQHF. The DNA of the CDR3 is TGTGCCAGTAGTATAGACAGGCCCCAGGAGCCCCAGCATTTT.

The V and J genes are TRBV27 and TRBJ1-4; 8 bases are shared with TRBD1. This CDR3 region has 17 residues. Trimming removed 5 bases from V and 11 bases from J; junction bases left unmatched: 19. Germline V CDR1 and CDR2: MNHEY, SMNVEV (reference sequence). The DNA for the CDR3 is TGTGCCAGCAGTATTACCGGGACAGGTCGTGTAATGAGGAAACTGTTTTTT. Amino acids: CASSITGTGRVMRKLFF.

In nucleotides, the CDR3 is TGTGCCAGCAGCTTAGAAGGCACAGATACGCAGTATTTT. Amino acid sequence: CASSLEGTDTQYF. The chain joins TRBV7-8 to TRBJ2-3; D call uncertain. Per the germline V gene, CDR1 is SGHVS and CDR2 is FQNEAQ. V lost 1 base to trimming and J lost 1 base, with 3 bases between them. CDR3 length: 13 amino acids.

The genes are TRBV27 and TRBJ2-6, with no clear D. From germline, CDR1 is MNHEY and CDR2 SMNVEV (reference sequence). The V gene lost 3 bases and the J gene lost 2 bases, with 11 bases spanning the gap. The CDR3 is 16 amino acids. CDR3 DNA sequence: TGTGCCAGCAGTTTTCTTCTTAGTGCTGGGGCCAACGTCCTGACTTTC. Translating gives CASSFLLSAGANVLTF. The full variable domain, rest sourced from reference TRBV27 and TRBJ2-6, is EAQVTQNPRYLITVTGKKLTVTCSQNMNHEYMSWYRQDPGLGLRQIYYSMNVEVTDKGDVPEGYKVSRKEKRNFPLILESPSPNQTSLYFCASSFLLSAGANVLTFGAGSRLTVL.

This rearrangement joins TRBV6-2 or TRBV6-3 to TRBJ2-1; maybe TRBD2 (6 bases). The CDR3 has 13 amino acids. CDR1 and CDR2 (germline): MNHEY, SVGEGT. Trimming took 5 bases from V and 5 from J, leaving 10 bases between them. In DNA form, the CDR3 reads TGTGCCAGCAGTGAGACTAGGGACAATGAGCAGTTCTTC. Amino acid sequence: CASSETRDNEQFF.

The genes are TRBV7-2 and TRBJ1-5; maybe TRBD1 (5 bases). Germline CDR1 reads SGHTA; CDR2 reads FQGNSA. V lost 5 bases and J lost 5, with 10 bases in between. The CDR3 is 13 residues long. The chain's CDR3 is CASSNRGDQPQHF. Here the CDR3 DNA reads TGTGCCAGCAGCAACCGGGGGGATCAGCCCCAGCATTTT.

The V and J genes are TRBV7-9 and TRBJ2-1; D gene ambiguous. Germline V gives CDR1 SEHNR, CDR2 FQNEAQ (reference sequence). This CDR3 region has 13 residues. The V end was cut by 8 bases, the J end by 7 bases, with 15 bases between. CDR3 coding DNA: TGTGCCAGCCTAGGAGTACTGGGTAATGAGCAGTTCTTC. Protein sequence: CASLGVLGNEQFF.

The chain combines TRBV29-1 with TRBJ2-7; D unclear. V was trimmed by 0 bases and J by 4 bases, leaving 7 bases between them. The CDR3 length is 12 residues. The germline V gene has CDR1 SQVTM and CDR2 ANQGSEA. The DNA of the CDR3 is TGCAGCGTTGAAGATTCTCAATACGAGCAGTACTTC. Translating gives CSVEDSQYEQYF.

V is TRBV7-8 and J is TRBJ2-3; TRBD2 matches 7 bases. The J segment lost 6 bases and the V segment lost 0 bases, leaving 6 bases of the junction unmatched. The CDR3 has 15 amino acids. In germline, CDR1 is SGHVS, CDR2 FQNEAQ. This CDR3 is CASSLAGGVADTQYF. In nucleotides, the CDR3 is TGTGCCAGCAGCTTAGCGGGGGGGGTTGCGGATACGCAGTATTTT.

This clone was counted only a few times. The chain links TRBV27 to TRBJ2-7; 10 bases align to TRBD1. CDR1 is MNHEY, CDR2 SMNVEV, per germline (reference sequence). The CDR3 runs to 14 residues. V shed 8 bases, J shed 2 bases, and the junction held 6 bases outside the gene matches. The CDR3 reads CASGRQGAAYEQYF. In nucleotides, the CDR3 is TGTGCCAGCGGCCGACAGGGGGCCGCCTACGAGCAGTACTTC.

This clone was found a few times. The chain couples TRBV6-7 to TRBJ2-7; 10 bases match TRBD1. TRBV6-7 is flagged as an ORF with uncertain function. The CDR3 runs 19 residues. J was trimmed by 4 bases and V by 3 bases; bases with no gene match: 18. The CDR3 reads CASSYTPGTGVSEVYEQYF. The CDR3 DNA is TGTGCCAGCAGTTATACCCCCGGGACAGGGGTTAGTGAAGTGTACGAGCAGTACTTC.

V usage is TRBV25-1 and J usage is TRBJ2-3, with TRBD1 matching 9 bases. The CDR3 loop spans 15 amino acids. Germline assignment: CDR1 MGHDK and CDR2 SYGVNS. J was trimmed by 3 bases and V by 4 bases; bases with no gene match: 5. CDR3 amino acids: CASSGPGTGTDTQYF. The DNA for the CDR3 is TGTGCCAGCAGTGGCCCCGGGACAGGGACAGATACGCAGTATTTT. The whole variable domain, filled in from reference TRBV25-1 and TRBJ2-3, reads EADIYQTPRYLVIGTGKKITLECSQTMGHDKMYWYQQDPGMELHLIHYSYGVNSTEKGDLSSESTVSRIRTEHFPLTLESARPSHTSQYLCASSGPGTGTDTQYFGPGTRLTVL.

The chain couples TRBV7-9 to TRBJ1-6; D is possibly TRBD1 (5 bases). Germline-derived CDR1 and CDR2 are SEHNR and FQNEAQ (reference sequence). The CDR3 totals 14 residues. Trimming removed 2 bases from V and 8 bases from J, with 10 bases in between. CDR3 nucleotide sequence: TGTGCCAGCAGCTTACAGGGAAGGCATTCACCCCTCCACTTT. This sequence encodes CASSLQGRHSPLHF.

V usage is TRBV28 and J usage is TRBJ2-3; possible D gene TRBD1, 5 bases. CDR1 and CDR2 (germline): MDHEN, SYDVKM. The V end lost 5 bases, the J end lost 1 base, and 7 bases lay between the germline ends. The CDR3 is 13 residues long. This chain's CDR3 is CASSMTGTDTQYF. As DNA, the CDR3 is TGTGCCAGCAGTATGACAGGCACAGATACGCAGTATTTT.

The rearrangement uses TRBV2 and TRBJ1-6, with 10 bases fitting TRBD1. The CDR3 contains 17 residues. CDR1 is SNHLY, CDR2 FYNNEI, per germline. Trimming removed 5 bases from V and 7 bases from J; junction bases left unmatched: 11. CDR3 in DNA: TGTGCCAGCAGTACCATGCGACAGGGGGCGTCGAATTCACCCCTCCACTTT. Translation gives CASSTMRQGASNSPLHF.

Written as DNA, the CDR3 is TGCGCCAGCAGCCAAGGACAGGGTGGTCAGCCCCAGCATTTT. It translates to CASSQGQGGQPQHF. The chain recombines TRBV4-1 with TRBJ1-5; 7 nucleotides agree with TRBD1. Trimming at V came to 1 base and at J to 6 bases, leaving 3 bases not matched to a gene. The CDR3 extends over 14 amino acids. CDR1 and CDR2 from the germline V gene are MGHRA and YSYEKL.

The chain's CDR3 is CASSGDSNQPQHF. CDR3 in DNA: TGTGCCAGCAGCGGGGATAGCAATCAGCCCCAGCATTTT. V is TRBV9 and J is TRBJ1-5, with no clear D. The ends were cut back, 3 bases at V and 0 bases at J, with 4 bases in the middle. Germline CDR1 is SGDLS and CDR2 is YYNGEE. The CDR3 consists of 13 residues.